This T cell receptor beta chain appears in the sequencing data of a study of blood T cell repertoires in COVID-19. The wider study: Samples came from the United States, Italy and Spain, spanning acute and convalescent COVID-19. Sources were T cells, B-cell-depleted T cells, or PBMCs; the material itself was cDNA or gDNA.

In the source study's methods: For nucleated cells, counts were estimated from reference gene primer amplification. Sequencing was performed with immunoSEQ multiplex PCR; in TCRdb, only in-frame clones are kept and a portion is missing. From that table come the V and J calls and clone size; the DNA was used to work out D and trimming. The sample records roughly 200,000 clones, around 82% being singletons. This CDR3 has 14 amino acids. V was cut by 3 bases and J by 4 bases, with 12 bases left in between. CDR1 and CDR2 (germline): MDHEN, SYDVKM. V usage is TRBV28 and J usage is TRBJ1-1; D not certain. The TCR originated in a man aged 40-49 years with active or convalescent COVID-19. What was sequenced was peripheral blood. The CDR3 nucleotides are TGTGCCAGCAGTTTTGATCTCCCGGGCACTGAAGCTTTCTTT. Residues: CASSFDLPGTEAFF. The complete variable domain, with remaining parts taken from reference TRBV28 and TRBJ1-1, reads DVKVTQSSRYLVKRTGEKVFLECVQDMDHENMFWYRQDPGLGLRLIYFSYDVKMKEKGDIPEGYSVSREKKERFSLILESASTNQTSMYLCASSFDLPGTEAFFGQGTRLTVV.